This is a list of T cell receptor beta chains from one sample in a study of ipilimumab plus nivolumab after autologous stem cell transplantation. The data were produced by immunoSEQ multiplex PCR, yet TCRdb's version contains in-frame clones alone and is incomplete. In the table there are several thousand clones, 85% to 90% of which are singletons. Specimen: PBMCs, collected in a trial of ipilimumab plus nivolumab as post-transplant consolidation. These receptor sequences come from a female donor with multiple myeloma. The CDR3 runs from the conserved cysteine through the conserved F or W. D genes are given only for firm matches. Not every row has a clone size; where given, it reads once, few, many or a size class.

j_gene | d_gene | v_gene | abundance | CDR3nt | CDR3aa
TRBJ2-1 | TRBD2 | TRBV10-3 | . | TGTGCCATCAGTGGAGCTAGCGGGGAAAGGGGTGAGCAGTTCTTC | CAISGASGERGEQFF
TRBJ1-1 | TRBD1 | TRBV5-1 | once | TGCGCCAGCAGCTTGGGAGGACAGGGGGAGGTTGAAGCTTTCTTT | CASSLGGQGEVEAFF
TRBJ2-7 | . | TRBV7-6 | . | TGTGCCAGCTGCGGTCGCTCGGCCTACGAGCAGTACTTC | CASCGRSAYEQYF
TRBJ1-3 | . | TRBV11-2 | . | TGTGCCAGCATCTATCCCGGGGTGGGTGGAAACACCATATATTTT | CASIYPGVGGNTIYF
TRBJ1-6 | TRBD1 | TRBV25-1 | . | TGTGCCAGCCGGGGACAGAATTCACCCCTCCACTTT | CASRGQNSPLHF
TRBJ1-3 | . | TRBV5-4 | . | TGTGCCAGCAGCTTGGAAGGACCAGGTTCCGGAAACACCATATATTTT | CASSLEGPGSGNTIYF
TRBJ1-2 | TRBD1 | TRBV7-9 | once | TGTGCCAGCAGCTTTGAGTTTCGGCAGGGGGGGTGGAATGGCTACACCTTC | CASSFEFRQGGWNGYTF
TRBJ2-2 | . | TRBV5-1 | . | TGCGCCAGCAGCTTGGCCGCCGTAAGCACCGGGGAGCTGTTTTTT | CASSLAAVSTGELFF
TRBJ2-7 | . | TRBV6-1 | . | TGTGCCAGCGGGCCCGCTTCCACCTACGAGCAGTACTTC | CASGPASTYEQYF
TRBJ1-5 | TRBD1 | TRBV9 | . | TGTGCCAGCAGCGTAGGACAGGGAGTGAAGCGGAGCAATCAGCCCCAGCATTTT | CASSVGQGVKRSNQPQHF
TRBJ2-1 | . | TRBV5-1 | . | TGCGCCAGCAGCCTATACCTACAGAACAATGAGCAGTTCTTC | CASSLYLQNNEQFF
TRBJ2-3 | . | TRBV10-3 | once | TGTGCCACCTCGCTAGGGTCAGATACGCAGTATTTT | CATSLGSDTQYF
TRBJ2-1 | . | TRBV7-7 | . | TGTGCCAGCAGCTTAGGTGTCGGAGCCTACAATGAGCAGTTCTTC | CASSLGVGAYNEQFF
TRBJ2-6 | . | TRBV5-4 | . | TGTGCCAGCAGCTTGGCCAGTGGGGCCAACGTCCTGACTTTC | CASSLASGANVLTF
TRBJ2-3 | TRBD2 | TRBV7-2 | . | TGTGCCAGCAGCAGGGGACTAGCGGGAGGCCAGGACACAGATACGCAGTATTTT | CASSRGLAGGQDTDTQYF
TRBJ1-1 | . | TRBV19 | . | TGTGCCAGTAGCCACCTGGGGGGAGCGAACACTGAAGCTTTCTTT | CASSHLGGANTEAFF
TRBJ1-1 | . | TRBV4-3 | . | TGCGCCAGCAGCCAAGTTGGGGGGTGGCAAACTGAAGCTTTCTTT | CASSQVGGWQTEAFF
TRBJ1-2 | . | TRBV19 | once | TGTGCCAGTAGGCGGACAGTCCAAGGGGGCTACACCTTC | CASRRTVQGGYTF
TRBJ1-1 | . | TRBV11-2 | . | TGTGCCAGCAGCTTAGCGGGAGGGGACGGCACTGAAGCTTTCTTT | CASSLAGGDGTEAFF
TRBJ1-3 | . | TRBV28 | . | TGTGCCAGCAGGAGGGCGCGGGCAGGAAACACCATATATTTT | CASRRARAGNTIYF
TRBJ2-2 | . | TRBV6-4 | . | TGTGCCAGCAGCGCTCTCCAGGGAGGAACCGGGGAGCTGTTTTTT | CASSALQGGTGELFF
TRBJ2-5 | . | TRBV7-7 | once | TGTGCTAGCAGCTTAATGGTGGGAGCACAAGAGACCCAGTACTTC | CASSLMVGAQETQYF
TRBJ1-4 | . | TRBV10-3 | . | TGTGCCATCAGTGATGGCGGGCAAAAACTGTTTTTT | CAISDGGQKLFF
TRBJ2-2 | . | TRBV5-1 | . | TGCGCCAGCAAGCTGACCGGGGAGCTGTTTTTT | CASKLTGELFF
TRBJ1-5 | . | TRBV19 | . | TGTGCCAGTAGGACGAACTACCTTAGCAATCAGCCCCAGCATTTT | CASRTNYLSNQPQHF
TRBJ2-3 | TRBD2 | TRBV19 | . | TGTGCCAGTAGTATAGTCGGACAGCGGGGGGATACGCAGTATTTT | CASSIVGQRGDTQYF
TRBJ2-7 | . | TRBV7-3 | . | TGTGCCAGCAGCTTAGCGCTGACGAATAGGGCCTACGAGCAGTACTTC | CASSLALTNRAYEQYF